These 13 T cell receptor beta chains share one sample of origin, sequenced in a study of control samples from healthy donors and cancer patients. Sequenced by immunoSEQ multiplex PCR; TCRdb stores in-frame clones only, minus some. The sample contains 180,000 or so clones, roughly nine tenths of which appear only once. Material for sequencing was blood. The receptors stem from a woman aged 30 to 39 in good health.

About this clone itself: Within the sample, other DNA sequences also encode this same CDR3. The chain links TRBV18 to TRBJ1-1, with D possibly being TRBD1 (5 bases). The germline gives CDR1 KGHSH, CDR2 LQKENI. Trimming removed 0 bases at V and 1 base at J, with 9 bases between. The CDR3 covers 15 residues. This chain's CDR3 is CASSPPTGGNTEAFF. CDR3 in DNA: TGTGCCAGCTCACCACCGACGGGGGGGAACACTGAAGCTTTCTTT.

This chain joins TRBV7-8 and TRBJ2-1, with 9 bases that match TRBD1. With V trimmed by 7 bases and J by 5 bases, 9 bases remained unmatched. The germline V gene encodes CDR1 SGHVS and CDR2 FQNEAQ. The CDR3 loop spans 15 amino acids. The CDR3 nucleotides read TGTGCCAGCAATCACCGGGACAGGGACCACAATGAGCAGTTCTTC. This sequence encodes CASNHRDRDHNEQFF. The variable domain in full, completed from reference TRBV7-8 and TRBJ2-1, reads GAGVSQSPRYKVAKRGQDVALRCDPISGHVSLFWYQQALGQGPEFLTYFQNEAQLDKSGLPSDRFFAERPEGSVSTLKIQRTQQEDSAVYLCASNHRDRDHNEQFFGPGTRLTVL.

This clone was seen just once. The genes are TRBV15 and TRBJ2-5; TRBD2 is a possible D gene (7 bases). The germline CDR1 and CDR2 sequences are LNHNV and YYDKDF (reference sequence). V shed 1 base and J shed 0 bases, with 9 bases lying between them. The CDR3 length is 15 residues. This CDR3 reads CATSRAGGHQETQYF. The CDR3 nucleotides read TGTGCCACCAGCAGAGCGGGGGGCCACCAAGAGACCCAGTACTTC. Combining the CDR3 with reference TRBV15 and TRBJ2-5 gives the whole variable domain DAMVIQNPRYQVTQFGKPVTLSCSQTLNHNVMYWYQQKSSQAPKLLFHYYDKDFNNEADTPDNFQSRRPNTSFCFLDIRSPGLGDTAMYLCATSRAGGHQETQYFGPGTRLLVL.

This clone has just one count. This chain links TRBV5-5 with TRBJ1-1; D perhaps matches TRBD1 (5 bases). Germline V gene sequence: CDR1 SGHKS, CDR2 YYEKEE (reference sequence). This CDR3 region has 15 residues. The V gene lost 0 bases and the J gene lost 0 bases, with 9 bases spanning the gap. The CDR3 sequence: CASSLVLGVNTEAFF. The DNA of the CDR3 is TGTGCCAGCAGCTTGGTGTTGGGGGTGAACACTGAAGCTTTCTTT.

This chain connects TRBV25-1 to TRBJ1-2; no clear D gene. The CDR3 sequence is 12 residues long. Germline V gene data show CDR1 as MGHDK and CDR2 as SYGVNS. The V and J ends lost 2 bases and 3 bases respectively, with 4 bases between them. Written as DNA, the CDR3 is TGTGCCAGCAGTGAAGTATACTATGGCTACACCTTC. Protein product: CASSEVYYGYTF.

CDR3 bases: TGTGCCAGCAGTTCCCGACAGGTCAATGAGCAGTTCTTC. Protein product: CASSSRQVNEQFF. The chain is built from TRBV12-3 or TRBV12-4 and TRBJ2-1; a weak D match, TRBD1 (6 bases). The CDR3 sequence is 13 residues long. V lost 4 bases and J 6 bases, leaving 10 bases between the germline ends.

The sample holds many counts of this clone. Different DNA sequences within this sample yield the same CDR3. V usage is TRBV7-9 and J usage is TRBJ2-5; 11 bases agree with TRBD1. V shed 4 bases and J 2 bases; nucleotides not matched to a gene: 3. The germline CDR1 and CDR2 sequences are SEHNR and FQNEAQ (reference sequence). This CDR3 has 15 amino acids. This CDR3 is CASSSGTGGQETQYF. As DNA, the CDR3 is TGTGCCAGCAGCTCCGGGACAGGGGGGCAAGAGACCCAGTACTTC.

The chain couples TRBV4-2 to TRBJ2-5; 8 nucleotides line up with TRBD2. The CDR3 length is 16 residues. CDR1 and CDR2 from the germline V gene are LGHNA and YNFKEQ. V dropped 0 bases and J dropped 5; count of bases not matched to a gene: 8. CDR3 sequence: CASSQDPPGGAETQYF. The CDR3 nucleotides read TGTGCCAGCAGCCAAGACCCCCCGGGAGGGGCGGAGACCCAGTACTTC.

The CDR3 DNA sequence: TGTGCCAGCAGTGATAAATGGGGTAATTCACCCCTCCACTTT. It yields the protein CASSDKWGNSPLHF. The gene calls are TRBV6-1 and TRBJ1-6; D uncertain. The length of the CDR3 is 14 residues. The germline V and J ends were trimmed by 3 bases and 6 bases, with 9 bases remaining between them. Germline CDR1 is MNHNS and CDR2 is SASEGT.

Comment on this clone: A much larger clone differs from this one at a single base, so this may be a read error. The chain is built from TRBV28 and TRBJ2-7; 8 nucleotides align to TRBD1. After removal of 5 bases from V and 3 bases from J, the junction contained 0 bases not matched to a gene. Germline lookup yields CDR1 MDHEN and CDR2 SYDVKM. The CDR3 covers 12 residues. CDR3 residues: CASSTGGYEQYF. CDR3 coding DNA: TGTGCCAGCAGTACAGGGGGCTACGAGCAGTACTTC.

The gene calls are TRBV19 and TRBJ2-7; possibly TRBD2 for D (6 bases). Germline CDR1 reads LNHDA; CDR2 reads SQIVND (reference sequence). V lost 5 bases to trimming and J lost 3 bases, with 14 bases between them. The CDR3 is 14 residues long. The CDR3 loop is CASSHRDGGYEQYF. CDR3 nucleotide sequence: TGTGCCAGTAGTCACCGGGACGGGGGCTACGAGCAGTACTTC.

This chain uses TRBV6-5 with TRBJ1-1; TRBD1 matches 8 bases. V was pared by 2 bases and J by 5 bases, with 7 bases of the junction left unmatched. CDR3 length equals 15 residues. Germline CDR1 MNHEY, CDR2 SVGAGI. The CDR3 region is CASSYGQGFRTEAFF. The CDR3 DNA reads TGTGCCAGCAGTTACGGACAGGGTTTTAGGACTGAAGCTTTCTTT.

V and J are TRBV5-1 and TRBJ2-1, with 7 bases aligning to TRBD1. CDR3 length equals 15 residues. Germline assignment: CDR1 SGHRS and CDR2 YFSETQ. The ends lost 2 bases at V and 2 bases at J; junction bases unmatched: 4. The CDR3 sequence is CASSLVGGAYNEQFF. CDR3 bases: TGCGCCAGCAGCTTAGTAGGGGGCGCCTACAATGAGCAGTTCTTC.